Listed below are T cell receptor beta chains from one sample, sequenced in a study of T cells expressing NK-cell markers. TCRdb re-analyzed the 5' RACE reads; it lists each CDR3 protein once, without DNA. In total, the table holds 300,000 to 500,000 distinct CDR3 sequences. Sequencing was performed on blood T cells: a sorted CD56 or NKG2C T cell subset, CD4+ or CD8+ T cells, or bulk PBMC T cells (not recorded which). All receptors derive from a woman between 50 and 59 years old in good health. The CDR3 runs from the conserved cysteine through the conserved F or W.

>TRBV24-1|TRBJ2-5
CATSDPGTGQQETQYF
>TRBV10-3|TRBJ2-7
CAIRGGFFDYHEQYF
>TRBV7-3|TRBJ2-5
CASSSSGQGARETQYF
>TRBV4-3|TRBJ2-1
CASSQDLGASGSRNNEQFF
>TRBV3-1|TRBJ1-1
CASSHQGITEAFF
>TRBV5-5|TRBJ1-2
CASSLITGDYGYTF
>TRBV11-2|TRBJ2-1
CASSSFGGSYNEQFF
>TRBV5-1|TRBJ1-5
CASSPGLTPSNQPQHF
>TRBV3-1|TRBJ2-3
CASSQALITDTQYF
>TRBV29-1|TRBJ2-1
CSGRITSLIGNEQFF
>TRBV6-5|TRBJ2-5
CASSPRSSGRARETQYF
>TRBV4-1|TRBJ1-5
CASSHPKGRDSNQPQHF
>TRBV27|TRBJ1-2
CASSFKGLGYTF
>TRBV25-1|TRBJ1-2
CASSEGGTGHRGYTF
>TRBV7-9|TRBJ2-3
CAVRGNPDTQYF
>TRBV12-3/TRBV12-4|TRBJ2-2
CASSRLDGELFF
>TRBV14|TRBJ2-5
CASSQDYAGTQYF
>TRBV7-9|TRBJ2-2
CASSFSRGTPGELFF
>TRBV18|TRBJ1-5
CASSPRTGGGNQPQHF
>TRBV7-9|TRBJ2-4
CASEGQGGSIQYF
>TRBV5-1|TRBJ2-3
CASSYGTATDTQYF
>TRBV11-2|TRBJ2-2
CASFRIKTGELFF
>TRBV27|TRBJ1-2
CASSSWAPGTDNGYTF
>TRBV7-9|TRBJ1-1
CASRQGPEAFF
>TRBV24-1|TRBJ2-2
CATSDLQGTPGTGELFF